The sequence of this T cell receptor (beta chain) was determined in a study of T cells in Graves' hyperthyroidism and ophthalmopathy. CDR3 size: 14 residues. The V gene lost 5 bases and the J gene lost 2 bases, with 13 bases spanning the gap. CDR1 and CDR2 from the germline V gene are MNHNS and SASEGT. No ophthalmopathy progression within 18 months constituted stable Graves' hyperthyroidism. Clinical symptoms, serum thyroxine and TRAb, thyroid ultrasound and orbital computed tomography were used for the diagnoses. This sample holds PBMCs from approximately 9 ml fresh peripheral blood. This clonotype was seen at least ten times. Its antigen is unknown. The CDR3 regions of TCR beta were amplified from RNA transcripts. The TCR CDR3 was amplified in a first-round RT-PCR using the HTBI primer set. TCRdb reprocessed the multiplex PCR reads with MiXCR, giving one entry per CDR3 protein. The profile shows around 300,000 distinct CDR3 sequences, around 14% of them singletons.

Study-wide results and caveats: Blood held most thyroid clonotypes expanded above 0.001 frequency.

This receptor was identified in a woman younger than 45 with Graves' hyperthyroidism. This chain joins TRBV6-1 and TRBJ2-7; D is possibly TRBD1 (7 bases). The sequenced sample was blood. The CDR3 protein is CASSQGGRPYEQYF. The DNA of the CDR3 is TGTGCCAGCAGTCAGGGGGGTCGCCCCTACGAGCAGTACTTC.